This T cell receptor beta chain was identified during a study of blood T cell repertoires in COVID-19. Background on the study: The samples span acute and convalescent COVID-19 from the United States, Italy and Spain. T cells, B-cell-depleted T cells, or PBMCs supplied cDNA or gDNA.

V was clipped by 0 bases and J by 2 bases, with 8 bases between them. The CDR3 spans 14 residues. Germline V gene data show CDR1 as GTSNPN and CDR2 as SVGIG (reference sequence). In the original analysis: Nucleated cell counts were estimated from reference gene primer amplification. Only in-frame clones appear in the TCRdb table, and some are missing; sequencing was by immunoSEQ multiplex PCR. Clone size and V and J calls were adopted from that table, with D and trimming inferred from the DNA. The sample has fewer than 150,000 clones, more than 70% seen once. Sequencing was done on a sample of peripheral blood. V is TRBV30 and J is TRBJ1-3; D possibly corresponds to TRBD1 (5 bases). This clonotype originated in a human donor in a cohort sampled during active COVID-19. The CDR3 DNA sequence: TGTGCCTGGAGTGTACGGGGGGCTGGAAACACCATATATTTT. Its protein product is CAWSVRGAGNTIYF.